The 9 T cell receptor beta chains given below trace back to one sample, sequenced in a study of neoadjuvant anti-PD-1 for oral cavity cancer. The time point: after neoadjuvant nivolumab, at surgical resection. Generated by immunoSEQ multiplex PCR, the TCRdb table keeps only in-frame clones and is missing some. The sample shows roughly 40,000 clones, about three quarters of them seen only once. Sequenced material: PBMCs, taken after nivolumab (anti-PD-1) treatment. The receptors were gathered from a person aged 40 to 85 with oral cavity squamous cell carcinoma.

The V and J genes are TRBV27 and TRBJ2-7, with 7 bases matching TRBD2. The CDR3 covers 12 residues. From germline, CDR1 is MNHEY and CDR2 SMNVEV (reference sequence). V was clipped by 8 bases and J by 3 bases; unmatched bases: 4. The CDR3 spells CASGGGIYEQYF. The CDR3 nucleotides are TGTGCCAGCGGGGGGGGGATCTACGAGCAGTACTTC.

The chain has TRBV6-5 and TRBJ1-1, with 9 bases aligning to TRBD1. CDR3 length: 14 amino acids. The trim removed 4 bases at V and 4 bases at J, leaving 4 bases unmatched. From germline, CDR1 is MNHEY and CDR2 SVGAGI. As DNA, the CDR3 is TGTGCCAGCAGTTCACAGGGGGCTAGCACTGAAGCTTTCTTT. Protein product: CASSSQGASTEAFF.

This clone was seen once. The J gene is TRBJ1-3, the V gene TRBV11-2; no clear D. Germline V lookup: CDR1 SGHAT, CDR2 FQNNGV. The germline V and J ends were trimmed by 0 bases and 2 bases, with 11 bases remaining between them. The CDR3 runs to 16 residues. Here the CDR3 DNA reads TGTGCCAGCAGCTTAGATATTTCCCGAACTGGAAACACCATATATTTT. Protein sequence: CASSLDISRTGNTIYF.

The rearrangement uses TRBV15 and TRBJ1-2; no definite D call. Trimming cost V 1 base and J 2 bases, with 8 bases left between them. This CDR3 spans 14 amino acids. Looked up from germline, CDR1 is LNHNV and CDR2 is YYDKDF (reference sequence). The CDR3 bases are TGTGCCACCAGCAGAGCTGCTACAAACTATGGCTACACCTTC. Protein sequence: CATSRAATNYGYTF.

V gene TRBV7-9 combines with J gene TRBJ2-2; D not certain. Germline values: CDR1 SEHNR, CDR2 FQNEAQ (reference sequence). V was trimmed by 3 bases and J by 8 bases, leaving 13 bases between them. This CDR3 spans 14 amino acids. CDR3 sequence reads: CASSLEARGGELFF. In DNA, the CDR3 is TGTGCCAGCAGCTTGGAAGCCCGTGGAGGGGAGCTGTTTTTT.

This chain links TRBV6-1 with TRBJ1-5; D is uncertain. Germline CDR1 reads MNHNS; CDR2 reads SASEGT. The CDR3 consists of 16 residues. Trimming took 0 bases from V and 1 from J, leaving 10 bases between them. CDR3 protein: CASSEAGRRSNQPQHF. For the CDR3, the DNA is TGTGCCAGCAGTGAAGCGGGGAGGAGAAGCAATCAGCCCCAGCATTTT.

This clone was counted between two and nine times. V usage is TRBV13 and J usage is TRBJ1-3; D not certain. Germline CDR1 is PRHDT and CDR2 is FYEKMQ (reference sequence). The V and J ends lost 7 bases and 3 bases respectively, with 13 bases between them. There are 14 residues in the CDR3. CDR3 DNA sequence: TGTGCCAGCACCTCTGGGAGAGGTGGAAACACCATATATTTT. Protein sequence: CASTSGRGGNTIYF.

V is TRBV7-9 and J is TRBJ2-1, with 12 bases matching TRBD1. The CDR3 covers 14 residues. Germline CDR1 is SEHNR and CDR2 is FQNEAQ (reference sequence). Trimming cost V 7 bases and J 7 bases; bases outside gene matches: 5. For the CDR3, the DNA is TGTGCCAGCACCGGGACAGGGGGCGAGAATGAGCAGTTCTTC. Amino acid sequence: CASTGTGGENEQFF. The full variable domain, its missing parts supplied by reference TRBV7-9 and TRBJ2-1, is DTGVSQNPRHKITKRGQNVTFRCDPISEHNRLYWYRQTLGQGPEFLTYFQNEAQLEKSRLLSDRFSAERPKGSFSTLEIQRTEQGDSAMYLCASTGTGGENEQFFGPGTRLTVL.

The rearrangement links TRBV2 to TRBJ1-5; D gene uncertain. The CDR3 is made up of 15 amino acids. With 6 bases removed from V and 0 bases from J, the gap between germline ends came to 12 bases. CDR1 SNHLY and CDR2 FYNNEI come from the germline V gene. CDR3 DNA sequence: TGTGCCAGCAGCCAAGAAAAGAGTAGCAATCAGCCCCAGCATTTT. Its protein is CASSQEKSSNQPQHF.